This TCR beta chain was sequenced during a study of T-cell reconstitution after alpha-beta-depleted transplantation in children. The library targeted TCRbeta and was prepared with unique molecular identifiers. TCRdb passed the PCR reads through MiXCR, listing each CDR3 protein once. Of a few hundred thousand distinct CDR3 sequences detected, approximately 10% appear once; the ten largest clones hold 5% to 6.5%. This sequence was found in a human donor who donated a stem cell graft to a child with acute myeloid leukemia. This specimen was PBMCs from the stem cell graft donor, taken from the stem cell graft.

The CDR3 nucleotides read TGCGCCAGCAGCTTGGAGCCGGACCCGGGCCTCTATGGCTACACCTTC. Amino acids: CASSLEPDPGLYGYTF. The rearrangement links TRBV5-1 to TRBJ1-2; no clear D. Between the trimmed V and J ends, which lost 0 bases and 4 bases, there was a span of 16 bases. Germline assignment: CDR1 SGHRS and CDR2 YFSETQ. This CDR3 is built from 16 residues.